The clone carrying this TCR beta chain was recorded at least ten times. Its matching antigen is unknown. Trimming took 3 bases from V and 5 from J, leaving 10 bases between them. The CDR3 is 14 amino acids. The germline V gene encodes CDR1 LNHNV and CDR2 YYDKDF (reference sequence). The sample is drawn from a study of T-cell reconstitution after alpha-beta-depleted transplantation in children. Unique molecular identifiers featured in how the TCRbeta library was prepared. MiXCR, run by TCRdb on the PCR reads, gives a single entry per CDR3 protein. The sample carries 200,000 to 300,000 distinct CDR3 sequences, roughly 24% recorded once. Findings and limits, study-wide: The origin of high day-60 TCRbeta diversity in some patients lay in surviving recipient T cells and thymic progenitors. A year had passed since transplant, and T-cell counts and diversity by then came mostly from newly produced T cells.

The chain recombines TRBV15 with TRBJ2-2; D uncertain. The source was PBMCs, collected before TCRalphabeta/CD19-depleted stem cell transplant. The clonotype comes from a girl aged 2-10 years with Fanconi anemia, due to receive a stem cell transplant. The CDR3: CATSSHPRTGELFF. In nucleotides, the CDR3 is TGTGCCACCAGCAGTCACCCTAGGACCGGGGAGCTGTTTTTT.